The source of this T cell receptor beta chain is a study of cytomegalovirus exposure and HLA in healthy donors. Assay: immunoSEQ multiplex PCR; the TCRdb copy retains only in-frame clones and omits some. The sample consists of under 200,000 clones, 70% to 90% of them appearing once. A note on this clone: Its antigen is unidentified. Other nucleotide sequences in the sample specify the same CDR3.

General observations from the study: The CMV antigen specificity of a few CMV-associated chains was confirmed through in vitro analysis.

Per the germline V gene, CDR1 is SGDLS and CDR2 is YYNGEE. This CDR3 spans 13 amino acids. V gave up 0 bases and J gave up 6 bases, with 10 bases separating them. Source material: PBMCs. This TCR derives from a woman aged 25 to 39 in good health and CMV-seronegative. The V call is TRBV9, the J call TRBJ2-7; the D is unclear. CDR3 DNA: TGTGCCAGCAGCGTAGTGTTAGGCGGCGAGCAGTACTTC. Encoded protein: CASSVVLGGEQYF.